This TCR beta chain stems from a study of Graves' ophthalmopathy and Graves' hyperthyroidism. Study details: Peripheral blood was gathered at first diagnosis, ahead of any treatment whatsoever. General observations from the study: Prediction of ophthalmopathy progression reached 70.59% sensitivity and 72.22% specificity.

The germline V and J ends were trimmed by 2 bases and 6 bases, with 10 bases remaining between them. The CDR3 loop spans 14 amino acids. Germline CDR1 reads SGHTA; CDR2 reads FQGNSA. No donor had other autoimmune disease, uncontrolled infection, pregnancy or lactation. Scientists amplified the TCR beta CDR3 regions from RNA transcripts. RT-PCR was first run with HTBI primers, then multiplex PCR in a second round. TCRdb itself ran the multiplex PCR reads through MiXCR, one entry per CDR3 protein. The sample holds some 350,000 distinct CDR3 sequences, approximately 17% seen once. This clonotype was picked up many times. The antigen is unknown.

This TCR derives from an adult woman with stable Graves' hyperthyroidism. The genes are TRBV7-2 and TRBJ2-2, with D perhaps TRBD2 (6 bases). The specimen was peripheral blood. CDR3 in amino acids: CASSLTSPPGELFF. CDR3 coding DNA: TGTGCCAGCAGCTTAACTAGCCCACCCGGGGAGCTGTTTTTT.